This entry features one T cell receptor (beta chain) sequence. Trimming removed 6 bases from V and 2 bases from J; junction bases left unmatched: 9. Germline values: CDR1 SQVTM, CDR2 ANQGSEA. The CDR3 has 16 amino acids. This table comes from immunoSEQ multiplex PCR, and its TCRdb copy is limited to in-frame clones, with some not included. The table has more than 300,000 clones, 70% to 90% seen once. This specimen belongs to a study of blood T cell repertoires in COVID-19. The receptor's source is a woman aged 25 to 45 with COVID-19, enrolled during active disease. The chain couples TRBV29-1 to TRBJ2-2, with 10 positions matching TRBD2. The material sequenced was peripheral blood. The chain's CDR3 is CSVGVLAGSNTGELFF. DNA of the CDR3: TGCAGCGTCGGGGTACTAGCGGGATCTAACACCGGGGAGCTGTTTTTT.